This TCR beta chain was identified during a study of blood T cell repertoires in COVID-19. Turning to the study itself: Sites in the United States, Italy and Spain provided acute and convalescent COVID-19 samples.

Methods used by the authors: Amplification of reference gene primers provided the estimated nucleated cell counts. Repertoires were generated with immunoSEQ multiplex PCR, while TCRdb's copy carries only in-frame clones and drops some. V, J and clone size reflect that table, while D and trimming were determined from the DNA. This sample yields approximately 30,000 clones, of which about 89% are seen a single time; roughly 44% belongs to the top ten. Germline assignment: CDR1 MNHEY and CDR2 SMNVEV (reference sequence). V was clipped by 3 bases and J by 6 bases; unmatched bases: 4. The CDR3 totals 13 residues.

The receptor comes from a human donor in a cohort sampled during active COVID-19. Specimen: peripheral blood. The chain joins TRBV27 to TRBJ1-2; 7 bases fit TRBD1. The CDR3 coding sequence is TGTGCCAGCAGTTTCCACGACAGGGATGGCTACACCTTC. It yields the protein CASSFHDRDGYTF.